This T cell receptor (beta chain) was sequenced for a study of blood T cell repertoires in COVID-19. As handled by the study authors: Nucleated cell counts were estimated from reference gene primer amplification. TCRdb's table, derived via immunoSEQ multiplex PCR, lists solely in-frame clones and lacks some. The V and J calls and clone size were taken over from that table, and D and trimming were inferred from the DNA. The data contain 210,000 or so clones, nearly 90% of them singletons. Germline V gene data show CDR1 as MNHGY and CDR2 as SVAAGI. With V trimmed by 6 bases and J by 7 bases, 8 bases remained unmatched. The CDR3 runs 14 residues.

The sequence was obtained from a middle-aged man with acute or convalescent COVID-19. J is TRBJ2-7 and V is TRBV6-9, with 11 nucleotides matching TRBD1. The sequenced sample consisted of peripheral blood. CDR3: CASRSGQGATEQYF. The CDR3 coding sequence is TGTGCCAGCAGGTCAGGACAGGGGGCAACTGAGCAGTACTTC.